Listed below are T cell receptor beta chains from one sample, sequenced in a study of T cell responses to AZD1222 COVID-19 vaccine. Only in-frame clones appear in the TCRdb table, and some are missing; sequencing was by immunoSEQ multiplex PCR. The data hold about 150,000 clones, with more than 75% observed a single time. Sample: peripheral blood, taken on day 0 of AZD1222 vaccination. Receptors were obtained from an adult in good health. Each CDR3 is given with its conserved first and last residue. The order of the fields is D gene, J gene, V gene, clone size, CDR3 DNA, CDR3 protein. D genes are given only for firm matches. Clone size is shown for a subset of rows, as once, few, many or a class of expanded clone.

D: -
J: TRBJ2-1
V: TRBV10-3
size: -
DNA: TGTGCCATCAGTGAGGAACTTCCAGGGAATGAGCAGTTCTTC
CDR3: CAISEELPGNEQFF

D: -
J: TRBJ1-5
V: TRBV12-3/TRBV12-4
size: -
DNA: TGTGCCAGCAGTCTAATCAATCAGCCCCAGCATTTT
CDR3: CASSLINQPQHF

D: -
J: TRBJ2-3
V: TRBV19
size: -
DNA: TGTGCCAGTAGTGGGCAGGGTCGGGGAGATACGCAGTATTTT
CDR3: CASSGQGRGDTQYF

D: -
J: TRBJ1-2
V: TRBV11-2
size: -
DNA: TGTGCCAGCAGTTGGAACTATGGCTACACCTTC
CDR3: CASSWNYGYTF

D: TRBD1
J: TRBJ1-2
V: TRBV7-2
size: -
DNA: TGTGCCAGCAGTCCCGGGACAGGGGGTTTCTACTATGGCTACACCTTC
CDR3: CASSPGTGGFYYGYTF

D: -
J: TRBJ2-3
V: TRBV19
size: -
DNA: TGTGCCAGTAGTAGTCGGAGGGCAGATACGCAGTATTTT
CDR3: CASSSRRADTQYF

D: -
J: TRBJ1-6
V: TRBV30
size: -
DNA: TGTGCCTCCTCGGCCGGAGGGGCAAGCTATAATTCACCCCTCCACTTT
CDR3: CASSAGGASYNSPLHF

D: -
J: TRBJ1-2
V: TRBV28
size: -
DNA: TGTGCCAGCAGTCTCACAGGGAGATCTGGCTACACCTTC
CDR3: CASSLTGRSGYTF

D: -
J: TRBJ2-7
V: TRBV7-9
size: -
DNA: TGTGCCAGCAGCTCGACGGGCCCCTACGAGCAGTACTTC
CDR3: CASSSTGPYEQYF

D: -
J: TRBJ2-1
V: TRBV10-3
size: -
DNA: TGTGCCACCCGAGGAGTAGGCGCGAATGAGCAGTTCTTC
CDR3: CATRGVGANEQFF

D: TRBD1
J: TRBJ2-7
V: TRBV11-2
size: -
DNA: TGTGCCAGCAGCTTAGGGACAGGGGTAACCTACGAGCAGTACTTC
CDR3: CASSLGTGVTYEQYF

D: -
J: TRBJ2-7
V: TRBV28
size: once
DNA: TGTGCCAGCAGTTTGGGACTTTACGAGCAGTACTTC
CDR3: CASSLGLYEQYF

D: TRBD2
J: TRBJ2-1
V: TRBV7-9
size: -
DNA: TGTGCCAGCAGCTCCCATATACTAGCGGGAGAAGGATTGGATGAGCAGTTCTTC
CDR3: CASSSHILAGEGLDEQFF

D: -
J: TRBJ1-3
V: TRBV7-9
size: -
DNA: TGTGCCAGCACTCAGGGGTCCGGCGGAAACACCATATATTTT
CDR3: CASTQGSGGNTIYF

D: -
J: TRBJ2-1
V: TRBV9
size: once
DNA: TGTGCCAGCAGCGTAGGGTGGGCACTCAATGAGCAGTTCTTC
CDR3: CASSVGWALNEQFF

D: -
J: TRBJ2-3
V: TRBV11-1
size: -
DNA: TGTGCCAGCAGCTTGGGGTATAGCACAGATACGCAGTATTTT
CDR3: CASSLGYSTDTQYF

D: -
J: TRBJ2-5
V: TRBV19
size: -
DNA: TGTGCCATCAGGGTGGGAGAGACCCAGTACTTC
CDR3: CAIRVGETQYF

D: TRBD1
J: TRBJ1-6
V: TRBV18
size: -
DNA: TGTGCCAGCTCACCAGTAGGACAGGGGGATTCACCCCTCCACTTT
CDR3: CASSPVGQGDSPLHF

D: -
J: TRBJ1-1
V: TRBV4-3
size: once
DNA: TGCGCCAGCAGCCAAGATCGGGGATGGGTCACTGAAGCTTTCTTT
CDR3: CASSQDRGWVTEAFF

D: TRBD1
J: TRBJ1-2
V: TRBV19
size: -
DNA: TGTGCCAGTAGTGAGCGACAGGGTGGGAACTATGGCTACACCTTC
CDR3: CASSERQGGNYGYTF

D: TRBD1
J: TRBJ2-1
V: TRBV2
size: -
DNA: TGTGCCAGCCAGGGACAGGGCCACAATGAGCAGTTCTTC
CDR3: CASQGQGHNEQFF

D: -
J: TRBJ2-3
V: TRBV28
size: -
DNA: TGTGCCAGCAGTTTAAGAGCCTTCGTTGATACGCAGTATTTT
CDR3: CASSLRAFVDTQYF

D: TRBD2
J: TRBJ2-1
V: TRBV11-2
size: -
DNA: TGTGCCAGCAGCATCGGGACTAGCGGGAGCAGTGAGCAGTTCTTC
CDR3: CASSIGTSGSSEQFF

D: -
J: TRBJ2-7
V: TRBV27
size: -
DNA: TGTGCCAGCAGTTTATCGGGAAGTCGTTACAGGTACGAGCAGTACTTC
CDR3: CASSLSGSRYRYEQYF

D: TRBD2
J: TRBJ2-2
V: TRBV7-9
size: -
DNA: TGTGCCAGCAGCTTATTTACTAGCGGTAACACCGGGGAGCTGTTTTTT
CDR3: CASSLFTSGNTGELFF

D: TRBD1
J: TRBJ1-6
V: TRBV11-2
size: -
DNA: TGTGCCAGCAGCGCTATGACGACAGGGACTTCCCTCCACTTT
CDR3: CASSAMTTGTSLHF

D: TRBD1
J: TRBJ2-7
V: TRBV6-2/TRBV6-3
size: -
DNA: TGTGCCAGCAGTCAGACAGGGGGCCTATCCTACGAGCAGTACTTC
CDR3: CASSQTGGLSYEQYF

D: -
J: TRBJ2-1
V: TRBV9
size: -
DNA: TGTGCCAGCAGCGTGAGCTTATCCTACAATGAGCAGTTCTTC
CDR3: CASSVSLSYNEQFF

D: -
J: TRBJ2-6
V: TRBV27
size: once
DNA: TGTGCCAGCAGTGGGGGAAGGATGAGCTCTGGGGCCAACGTCCTGACTTTC
CDR3: CASSGGRMSSGANVLTF

D: -
J: TRBJ1-1
V: TRBV5-4
size: -
DNA: TGTGCCAGCAGCCCGGGGACGAGGGGCGGGAACACTGAAGCTTTCTTT
CDR3: CASSPGTRGGNTEAFF

D: -
J: TRBJ2-1
V: TRBV29-1
size: -
DNA: TGCAGCGTTCTAAGCCAGTCCTACAATGAGCAGTTCTTC
CDR3: CSVLSQSYNEQFF

D: TRBD1
J: TRBJ2-7
V: TRBV27
size: -
DNA: TGTGCCAGCAGTTTGAGAGACAGGGCCTACGAGCAGTACTTC
CDR3: CASSLRDRAYEQYF

D: -
J: TRBJ2-7
V: TRBV6-1
size: -
DNA: TGTGCCAGCAGTGAAGACGGCTACCCCTACGAGCAGTACTTC
CDR3: CASSEDGYPYEQYF